This entry lists 8 T cell receptor beta chains sequenced from one sample in a study of blood T cell repertoires in COVID-19. Profiled with immunoSEQ multiplex PCR; TCRdb holds only in-frame clones, not every one. The sample contains some 320,000 clones, about 92% of which appear only once. The sample consisted of PBMCs or T cells enriched from blood (not recorded which). These receptor sequences come from a man aged 60 to 69 who had recovered from COVID-19.

This sequence joins TRBV30 and TRBJ1-6, with 7 bases fitting TRBD1. The germline V gene encodes CDR1 GTSNPN and CDR2 SVGIG (reference sequence). V was clipped by 5 bases and J by 7 bases; unmatched bases: 5. The CDR3 has 13 residues. For the CDR3, the DNA is TGTGCCTGGTGTGGACAGGACAATTCACCCCTCCACTTT. This gives the protein CAWCGQDNSPLHF.

The chain employs TRBV4-2 and TRBJ2-5, with 7 bases aligning to TRBD1. The CDR3 runs 15 residues. Germline lookup yields CDR1 LGHNA and CDR2 YNFKEQ. V dropped 4 bases and J dropped 5; count of bases not matched to a gene: 10. CDR3 sequence reads: CASSREQGLQETQYF. In nucleotides, the CDR3 is TGTGCCAGCAGCCGGGAACAGGGGCTCCAGGAGACCCAGTACTTC.

The chain has TRBV7-9 and TRBJ1-2; maybe TRBD1 (6 bases). Germline V gene data show CDR1 as SEHNR and CDR2 as FQNEAQ (reference sequence). The CDR3 runs 15 residues. V lost 4 bases to trimming and J lost 2 bases, with 14 bases between them. The CDR3 nucleotides are TGTGCCAGCAGCTCACGAACACAGGGAAACTATGGCTACACCTTC. This sequence encodes CASSSRTQGNYGYTF. Together with reference TRBV7-9 and TRBJ1-2, the CDR3 gives the full variable domain: DTGVSQNPRHKITKRGQNVTFRCDPISEHNRLYWYRQTLGQGPEFLTYFQNEAQLEKSRLLSDRFSAERPKGSFSTLEIQRTEQGDSAMYLCASSSRTQGNYGYTFGSGTRLTVV.

A few counts support this clone. The chain combines TRBV15 with TRBJ2-7, with 10 bases fitting TRBD2. The V and J ends lost 0 bases and 2 bases, in that order; junction bases with no gene match: 7. The germline CDR1 and CDR2 sequences are LNHNV and YYDKDF (reference sequence). The CDR3 is 17 amino acids. CDR3 in amino acids: CATSRERASGSPYEQYF. The CDR3, as DNA: TGTGCCACCAGCAGAGAACGGGCTAGCGGGAGTCCCTACGAGCAGTACTTC. Full variable domain (rest looked up from reference TRBV15 and TRBJ2-7): DAMVIQNPRYQVTQFGKPVTLSCSQTLNHNVMYWYQQKSSQAPKLLFHYYDKDFNNEADTPDNFQSRRPNTSFCFLDIRSPGLGDTAMYLCATSRERASGSPYEQYFGPGTRLTVT.

This clone was found once. This rearrangement joins TRBV20-1 to TRBJ2-3; 13 nucleotides line up with TRBD2. The germline V gene encodes CDR1 DFQATT and CDR2 SNEGSKA (reference sequence). With 3 bases clipped from V and 2 bases from J, the junction kept 5 bases outside the gene matches. This CDR3 has 16 residues. The CDR3 sequence is CSASSGTSGVTDTQYF. CDR3 bases: TGCAGTGCTAGTAGTGGGACTAGCGGGGTCACAGATACGCAGTATTTT.

V gene TRBV4-2 combines with J gene TRBJ2-1, with 9 bases matching TRBD2. V lost 0 bases and J lost 3; bases outside the gene matches: 3. The CDR3 spans 16 residues. Germline loops: CDR1 LGHNA, CDR2 YNFKEQ. The DNA for the CDR3 is TGTGCCAGCAGCCAAGATGGGCGGGGGGGCTACAATGAGCAGTTCTTC. This codes for CASSQDGRGGYNEQFF.

The chain has TRBV5-1 and TRBJ2-1, with 11 bases aligning to TRBD2. The germline V gene has CDR1 SGHRS and CDR2 YFSETQ. Trimming cost V 4 bases and J 3 bases; bases outside gene matches: 12. CDR3 length: 18 residues. The CDR3: CASSTRTTSGTNYNEQFF. CDR3 nucleotides: TGCGCCAGCAGCACCCGTACGACTAGCGGGACGAACTACAATGAGCAGTTCTTC.

The chain combines TRBV11-3 with TRBJ1-2; D call uncertain. This CDR3 spans 15 amino acids. The germline CDR1 and CDR2 sequences are SGHNT and YENEEA. The ends were cut back, 4 bases at V and 1 base at J, with 13 bases in the middle. The CDR3, as DNA: TGTGCCAGCAGCTCCGCCCCGGGAGATAACTATGGCTACACCTTC. Its protein is CASSSAPGDNYGYTF.